Reported below is one T cell receptor (beta chain). The data were taken from a study of OX40 agonist ivuxolimab in advanced cancers. Sequencing was performed with immunoSEQ multiplex PCR; in TCRdb, only in-frame clones are kept and a portion is missing. Altogether around 100,000 clones are present, about nine tenths being singletons, with the ten largest covering approximately 0.16%. The sample in question was CD4+ or CD8+ T cells sorted from blood, obtained in a trial of the OX40 agonist ivuxolimab. The sequence derives from an adult with an advanced solid tumor such as melanoma, head and neck, liver or kidney cancer.

CDR3 nucleotides: TGTGCCTGGAATCTGCTTAGCACAGATACGCAGTATTTT. This sequence encodes CAWNLLSTDTQYF. The chain employs TRBV30 and TRBJ2-3; D gene ambiguous. Germline loops: CDR1 GTSNPN, CDR2 SVGIG (reference sequence). The CDR3 runs to 13 residues. V shed 4 bases and J shed 0 bases, with 8 bases lying between them.